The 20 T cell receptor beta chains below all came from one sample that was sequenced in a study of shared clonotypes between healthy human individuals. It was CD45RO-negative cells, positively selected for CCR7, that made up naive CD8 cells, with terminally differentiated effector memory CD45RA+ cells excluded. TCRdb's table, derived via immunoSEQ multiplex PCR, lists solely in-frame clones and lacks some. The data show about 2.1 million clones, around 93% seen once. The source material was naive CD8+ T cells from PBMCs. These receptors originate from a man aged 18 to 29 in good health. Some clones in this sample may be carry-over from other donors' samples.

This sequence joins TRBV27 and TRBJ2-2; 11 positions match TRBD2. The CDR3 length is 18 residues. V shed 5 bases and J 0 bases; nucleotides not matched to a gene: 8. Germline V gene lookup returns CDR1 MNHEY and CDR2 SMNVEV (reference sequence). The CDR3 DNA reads TGTGCCAGCAGTCGCCTCGGACTAGCGGGTTCGAACACCGGGGAGCTGTTTTTT. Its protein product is CASSRLGLAGSNTGELFF.

CDR3 nucleotide sequence: TGTGCCACCAGCAGGAGGACCGCAGATACGCAGTATTTT. Protein product: CATSRRTADTQYF. The rearrangement uses TRBV15 and TRBJ2-3, with D unresolved. V lost 3 bases and J lost 4, with 8 bases in between. CDR3 length: 13 amino acids. Looked up from germline, CDR1 is LNHNV and CDR2 is YYDKDF (reference sequence).

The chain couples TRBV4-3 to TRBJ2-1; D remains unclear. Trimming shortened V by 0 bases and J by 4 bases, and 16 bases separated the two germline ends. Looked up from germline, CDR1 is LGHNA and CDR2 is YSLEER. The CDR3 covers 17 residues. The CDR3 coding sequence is TGCGCCAGCAGCCAAGATATAGGGATATTGGGATACAATGAGCAGTTCTTC. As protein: CASSQDIGILGYNEQFF.

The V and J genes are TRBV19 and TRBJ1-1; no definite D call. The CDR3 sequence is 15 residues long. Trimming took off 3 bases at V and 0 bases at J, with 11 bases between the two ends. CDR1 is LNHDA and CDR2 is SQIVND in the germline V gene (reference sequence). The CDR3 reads CASSIFPTLNTEAFF. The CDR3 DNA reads TGTGCCAGTAGTATCTTCCCGACTCTGAACACTGAAGCTTTCTTT.

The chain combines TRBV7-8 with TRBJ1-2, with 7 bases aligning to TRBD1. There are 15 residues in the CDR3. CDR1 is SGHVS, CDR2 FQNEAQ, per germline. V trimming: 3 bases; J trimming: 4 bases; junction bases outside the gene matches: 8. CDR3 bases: TGTGCCAGCAGCTTCGACAGGGCTTGGGGCTATGGCTACACCTTC. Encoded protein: CASSFDRAWGYGYTF.

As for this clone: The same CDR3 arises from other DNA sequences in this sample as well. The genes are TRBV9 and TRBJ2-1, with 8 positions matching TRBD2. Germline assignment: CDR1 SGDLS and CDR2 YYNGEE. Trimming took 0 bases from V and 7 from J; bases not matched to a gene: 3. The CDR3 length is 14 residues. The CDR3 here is CASSVGSGGNEQFF. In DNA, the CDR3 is TGTGCCAGCAGCGTAGGTTCGGGAGGGAATGAGCAGTTCTTC. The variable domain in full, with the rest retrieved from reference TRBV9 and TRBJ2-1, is DSGVTQTPKHLITATGQRVTLRCSPRSGDLSVYWYQQSLDQGLQFLIQYYNGEERAKGNILERFSAQQFPDLHSELNLSSLELGDSALYFCASSVGSGGNEQFFGPGTRLTVL.

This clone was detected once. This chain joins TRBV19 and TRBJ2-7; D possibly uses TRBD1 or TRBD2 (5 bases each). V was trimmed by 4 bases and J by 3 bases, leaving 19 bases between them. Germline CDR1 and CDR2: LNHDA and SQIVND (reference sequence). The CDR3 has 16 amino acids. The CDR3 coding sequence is TGTGCCAGTAGTACTGGACACGGGACCGAGAACTACGAGCAGTACTTC. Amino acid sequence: CASSTGHGTENYEQYF.

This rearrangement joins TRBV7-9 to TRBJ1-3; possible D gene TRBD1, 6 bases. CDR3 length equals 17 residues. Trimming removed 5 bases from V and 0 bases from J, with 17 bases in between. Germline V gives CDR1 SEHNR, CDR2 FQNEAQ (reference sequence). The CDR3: CASSLPGGTTSGNTIYF. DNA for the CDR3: TGTGCCAGCAGCCTCCCGGGCGGGACAACCTCTGGAAACACCATATATTTT.

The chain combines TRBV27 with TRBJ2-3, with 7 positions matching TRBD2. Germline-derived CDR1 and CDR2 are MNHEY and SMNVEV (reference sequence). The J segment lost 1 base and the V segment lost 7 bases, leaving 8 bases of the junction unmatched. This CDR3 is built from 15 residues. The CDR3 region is CASTLVAGGTDTQYF. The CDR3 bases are TGTGCCAGCACCTTGGTGGCGGGAGGCACAGATACGCAGTATTTT.

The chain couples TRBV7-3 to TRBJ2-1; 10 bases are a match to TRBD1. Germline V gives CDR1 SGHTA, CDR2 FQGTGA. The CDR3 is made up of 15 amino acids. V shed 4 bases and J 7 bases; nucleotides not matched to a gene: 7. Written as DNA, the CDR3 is TGTGCCAGCAGCTCAGACAGGGGGCTTGGGAATGAGCAGTTCTTC. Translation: CASSSDRGLGNEQFF.

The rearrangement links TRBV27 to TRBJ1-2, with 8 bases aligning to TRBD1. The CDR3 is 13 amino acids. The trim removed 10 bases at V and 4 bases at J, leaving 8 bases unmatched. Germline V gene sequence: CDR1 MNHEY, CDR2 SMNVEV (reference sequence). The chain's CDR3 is CATSTGGSYGYTF. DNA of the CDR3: TGTGCCACCTCAACAGGGGGTTCCTATGGCTACACCTTC.

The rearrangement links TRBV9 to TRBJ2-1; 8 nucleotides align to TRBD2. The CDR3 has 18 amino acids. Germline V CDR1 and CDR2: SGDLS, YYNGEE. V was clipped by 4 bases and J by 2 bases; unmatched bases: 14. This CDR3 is CASSLTGRVAGPYNEQFF. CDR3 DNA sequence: TGTGCCAGCAGCCTCACCGGGAGGGTAGCGGGCCCCTACAATGAGCAGTTCTTC.

CDR3 in amino acids: CASSHEQDHSGNTIYF. CDR3 bases: TGTGCCAGCAGCCATGAACAGGATCACTCTGGAAACACCATATATTTT. The chain links TRBV7-2 to TRBJ1-3; tentative D call: TRBD1 (5 bases). V was trimmed by 5 bases and J by 0 bases, leaving 14 bases between them. CDR1 and CDR2 from the germline V gene are SGHTA and FQGNSA. CDR3 size: 16 residues.

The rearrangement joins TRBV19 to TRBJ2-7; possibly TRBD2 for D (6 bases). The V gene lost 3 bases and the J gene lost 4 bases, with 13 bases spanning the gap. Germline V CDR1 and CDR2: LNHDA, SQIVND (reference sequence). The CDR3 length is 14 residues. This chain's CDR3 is CASSMGGGSYEQYF. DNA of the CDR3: TGTGCCAGTAGTATGGGCGGAGGGTCATACGAGCAGTACTTC.

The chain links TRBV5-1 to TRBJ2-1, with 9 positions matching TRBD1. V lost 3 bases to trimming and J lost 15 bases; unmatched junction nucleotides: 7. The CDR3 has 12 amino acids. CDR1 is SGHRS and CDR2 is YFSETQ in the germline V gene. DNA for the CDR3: TGCGCCAGCAGCTACTACGGGACAGGGCTGTTCTTC. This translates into CASSYYGTGLFF.

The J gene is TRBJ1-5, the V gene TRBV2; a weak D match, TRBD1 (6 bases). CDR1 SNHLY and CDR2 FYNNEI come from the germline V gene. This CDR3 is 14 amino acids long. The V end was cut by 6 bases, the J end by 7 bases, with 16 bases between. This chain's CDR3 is CASSEGGRPQPQHF. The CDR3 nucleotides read TGTGCCAGCAGCGAGGGGGGCCGTCCCCAGCCCCAGCATTTT.

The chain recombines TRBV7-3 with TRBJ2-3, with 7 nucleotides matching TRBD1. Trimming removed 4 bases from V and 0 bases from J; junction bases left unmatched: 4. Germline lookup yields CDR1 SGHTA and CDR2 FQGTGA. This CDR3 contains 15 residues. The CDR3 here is CASSSTGASTDTQYF. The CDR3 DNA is TGTGCCAGCAGCTCCACAGGGGCGAGCACAGATACGCAGTATTTT.

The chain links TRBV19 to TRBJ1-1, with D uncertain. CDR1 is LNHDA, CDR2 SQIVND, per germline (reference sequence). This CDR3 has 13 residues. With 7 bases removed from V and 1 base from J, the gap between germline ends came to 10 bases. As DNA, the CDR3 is TGTGCCAGTAATGGGCAGGCGAACACTGAAGCTTTCTTT. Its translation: CASNGQANTEAFF. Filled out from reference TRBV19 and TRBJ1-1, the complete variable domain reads DGGITQSPKYLFRKEGQNVTLSCEQNLNHDAMYWYRQDPGQGLRLIYYSQIVNDFQKGDIAEGYSVSREKKESFPLTVTSAQKNPTAFYLCASNGQANTEAFFGQGTRLTVV.

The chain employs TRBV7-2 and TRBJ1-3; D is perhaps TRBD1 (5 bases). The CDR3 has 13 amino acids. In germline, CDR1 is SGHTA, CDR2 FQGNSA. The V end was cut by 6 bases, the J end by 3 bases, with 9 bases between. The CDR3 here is CASSWGIGNTIYF. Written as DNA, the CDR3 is TGTGCCAGCAGTTGGGGGATTGGAAACACCATATATTTT.

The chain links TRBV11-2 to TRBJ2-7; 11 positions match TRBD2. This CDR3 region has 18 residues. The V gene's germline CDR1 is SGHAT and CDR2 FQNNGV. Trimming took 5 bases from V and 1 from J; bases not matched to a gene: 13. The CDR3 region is CASSPSRTSGSPSYEQYF. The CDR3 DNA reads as TGTGCCAGCAGCCCCTCGCGAACTAGCGGGAGCCCGTCCTACGAGCAGTACTTC.